The clone carrying this T cell receptor (beta chain) was seen only once. Its target is not known. Healthy donors had no documented immune events, such as infections, while sampled. V was clipped by 0 bases and J by 5 bases; unmatched bases: 8. From germline, CDR1 is SQVTM and CDR2 ANQGSEA. The CDR3 sequence is 15 residues long. Clones were read by immunoSEQ multiplex PCR, and TCRdb kept only the in-frame ones, dropping some. The data contain about 97,000 clones, 87% of them singletons. This sample was taken from a study of identifying expanded T cells in peripheral blood. Study-wide results and limits: Approximately 1.1 clones differed between technical replicates, versus around 15 and 19 over time.

This chain connects TRBV29-1 to TRBJ1-1; 8 nucleotides match TRBD1. Sample: blood. This sequence was found in a person aged 18 to 75 in good health. The chain's CDR3 is CSVEDLLQGATEAFF. CDR3 nucleotides: TGCAGCGTTGAAGATCTTCTCCAGGGGGCGACTGAAGCTTTCTTT. The full variable domain, in which reference TRBV29-1 and TRBJ1-1 provide the parts outside the CDR3, is SAVISQKPSRDICQRGTSLTIQCQVDSQVTMMFWYRQQPGQSLTLIATANQGSEATYESGFVIDKFPISRPNLTFSTLTVSNMSPEDSSIYLCSVEDLLQGATEAFFGQGTRLTVV.